Listed below are T cell receptor beta chains from one sample, sequenced in a study of T cell changes during pregnancy in multiple sclerosis. Sequencing was performed with immunoSEQ multiplex PCR; in TCRdb, only in-frame clones are kept and a portion is missing. Of about 67,000 clones in the sample, about 91% were seen once. This sample comprised peripheral blood, obtained in the first trimester of pregnancy. The receptors here all came from a female donor with multiple sclerosis, enrolled in a pregnancy study. Each CDR3 is given with its conserved first and last residue. The order of the fields is V gene, D gene, clone size, J gene, CDR3 DNA, CDR3 protein. D genes are given only for firm matches. The size of a clone is reported for some rows only, either as once, few or many, or as a class for expanded clones.

v_call: TRBV5-1; d_call: TRBD2; clone_size: NA; j_call: TRBJ2-3; cdr3_nt: TGCGCCAGCAGCTTGGGAGGTAGCGGGACGTACACAGATACGCAGTATTTT; cdr3_aa: CASSLGGSGTYTDTQYF
v_call: TRBV5-8; d_call: NA; clone_size: NA; j_call: TRBJ1-3; cdr3_nt: TGTGCCAGCAGCTGGAGCTCTGGAAACACCATATATTTT; cdr3_aa: CASSWSSGNTIYF
v_call: TRBV30; d_call: NA; clone_size: NA; j_call: TRBJ1-1; cdr3_nt: TGTGCCTGGAGTAATTCCATGAACACTGAAGCTTTCTTT; cdr3_aa: CAWSNSMNTEAFF
v_call: TRBV9; d_call: NA; clone_size: NA; j_call: TRBJ2-1; cdr3_nt: TGTGCCAGCAACGGGGGTCACGGGATAAATGAGCAGTTCTTC; cdr3_aa: CASNGGHGINEQFF
v_call: TRBV18; d_call: NA; clone_size: NA; j_call: TRBJ1-4; cdr3_nt: TGTGCCAGCTCACCAATCCAGGCCGAAAATGAAAAACTGTTTTTT; cdr3_aa: CASSPIQAENEKLFF
v_call: TRBV5-1; d_call: NA; clone_size: NA; j_call: TRBJ2-7; cdr3_nt: TGCGCCAGCACTGCCTCCGGGACTGGGAGGCGCGAGCAGTACTTC; cdr3_aa: CASTASGTGRREQYF
v_call: TRBV6-6; d_call: NA; clone_size: NA; j_call: TRBJ2-7; cdr3_nt: TGTGCCAGCACCGGGGGTAACTACGAGCAGTACTTC; cdr3_aa: CASTGGNYEQYF
v_call: TRBV9; d_call: TRBD1; clone_size: NA; j_call: TRBJ2-6; cdr3_nt: TGTGCCAGCAGCCCACCAGGGGGTTCTGGGGCCAACGTCCTGACTTTC; cdr3_aa: CASSPPGGSGANVLTF
v_call: TRBV2; d_call: NA; clone_size: NA; j_call: TRBJ1-6; cdr3_nt: TGTGCCACCAAGGGGCCACAGTTATCTTCCTCACCCCTCCACTTT; cdr3_aa: CATKGPQLSSSPLHF
v_call: TRBV7-8; d_call: NA; clone_size: NA; j_call: TRBJ1-5; cdr3_nt: TGTGCCAGCAGCTTAGAATGGGGAGGGTATAGCAATCAGCCCCAGCATTTT; cdr3_aa: CASSLEWGGYSNQPQHF
v_call: TRBV2; d_call: NA; clone_size: NA; j_call: TRBJ2-1; cdr3_nt: TGTGCCAGCAGTGGCCTGGAGGAGGAGTTCTTC; cdr3_aa: CASSGLEEEFF
v_call: TRBV7-8; d_call: TRBD1; clone_size: few; j_call: TRBJ2-5; cdr3_nt: TGTGCCAGCAGCTCAAACAGGGGAAAAGAGACCCAGTACTTC; cdr3_aa: CASSSNRGKETQYF
v_call: TRBV4-1; d_call: TRBD1; clone_size: NA; j_call: TRBJ2-1; cdr3_nt: TGCGCCAGCAGCCCTGAGCCAGGGACAGGGGGCCTGGGTGAGCAGTTCTTC; cdr3_aa: CASSPEPGTGGLGEQFF
v_call: TRBV20-1; d_call: NA; clone_size: NA; j_call: TRBJ1-5; cdr3_nt: TGCAGTGCTAGACGGAATCAGCCCCAGCATTTT; cdr3_aa: CSARRNQPQHF
v_call: TRBV2; d_call: TRBD1; clone_size: NA; j_call: TRBJ1-2; cdr3_nt: TGTGCCAGCAAGGGGACCAGGGGGCCGTTTGGCTACACCTTC; cdr3_aa: CASKGTRGPFGYTF
v_call: TRBV5-1; d_call: TRBD2; clone_size: NA; j_call: TRBJ2-1; cdr3_nt: TGCGCCAGCAGCCTGTCAAGCGGGGATTTTCTCCCGAGCTCCTACAATGAGCAGTTCTTC; cdr3_aa: CASSLSSGDFLPSSYNEQFF
v_call: TRBV7-9; d_call: NA; clone_size: NA; j_call: TRBJ2-1; cdr3_nt: TGTGCCAGCACACGAGGGGGAAATCCCTCCTTGAATGAGCAGTTCTTC; cdr3_aa: CASTRGGNPSLNEQFF
v_call: TRBV15; d_call: NA; clone_size: few; j_call: TRBJ1-4; cdr3_nt: TGTGCCACCAGCAGAGGGCAGGGGGAAAAACTGTTTTTT; cdr3_aa: CATSRGQGEKLFF
v_call: TRBV28; d_call: TRBD2; clone_size: few; j_call: TRBJ2-2; cdr3_nt: TGTGCCAGCGGTAGTTCCCTATTTAGCGGGAGAGACGGGGAGCTGTTTTTT; cdr3_aa: CASGSSLFSGRDGELFF
v_call: TRBV7-8; d_call: TRBD1; clone_size: NA; j_call: TRBJ1-5; cdr3_nt: TGTGCCAGCAGCTCGACAGGGGGCGTTCAGCCCCAGCATTTT; cdr3_aa: CASSSTGGVQPQHF
v_call: TRBV9; d_call: NA; clone_size: NA; j_call: TRBJ2-7; cdr3_nt: TGTGCCAGCAGCGTAGCAGGGGGGTTCCCCTACGAGCAGTACTTC; cdr3_aa: CASSVAGGFPYEQYF
v_call: TRBV25-1; d_call: TRBD1; clone_size: NA; j_call: TRBJ1-4; cdr3_nt: TGTGCCAGCAGACACAGACAGGGGAGTAACGAAAAACTGTTTTTT; cdr3_aa: CASRHRQGSNEKLFF
v_call: TRBV30; d_call: NA; clone_size: NA; j_call: TRBJ2-3; cdr3_nt: TGTGCCTGGAGGGAGGTCCTCCTCATCCATACGCAGTATTTT; cdr3_aa: CAWREVLLIHTQYF
v_call: TRBV30; d_call: TRBD2; clone_size: NA; j_call: TRBJ2-3; cdr3_nt: TGTGCCTGGAGTGCGCGGGCGGGGGGCACAGATACGCAGTATTTT; cdr3_aa: CAWSARAGGTDTQYF
v_call: TRBV9; d_call: NA; clone_size: NA; j_call: TRBJ2-2; cdr3_nt: TGTGCCAGCGAGGAGGGTTCGAACACCGGGGAGCTGTTTTTT; cdr3_aa: CASEEGSNTGELFF
v_call: TRBV18; d_call: NA; clone_size: few; j_call: TRBJ2-2; cdr3_nt: TGTGCCAGCTCACCACCACAGGGCACCGGGGAGCTGTTTTTT; cdr3_aa: CASSPPQGTGELFF
v_call: TRBV5-4; d_call: NA; clone_size: NA; j_call: TRBJ2-1; cdr3_nt: TGTGCCAGCAGTCGTAGGACAGCCTCCTACAATGAGCAGTTCTTC; cdr3_aa: CASSRRTASYNEQFF
v_call: TRBV2; d_call: TRBD2; clone_size: NA; j_call: TRBJ2-1; cdr3_nt: TGTGCCAGCAGTTACAGCGGACTAGCGGGAGTTTACAATGAGCAGTTCTTC; cdr3_aa: CASSYSGLAGVYNEQFF
v_call: TRBV29-1; d_call: NA; clone_size: once; j_call: TRBJ1-2; cdr3_nt: TGCAGCGCCGGGAGGGTTCCTAACTATGGCTACACCTTC; cdr3_aa: CSAGRVPNYGYTF
v_call: TRBV11-2; d_call: NA; clone_size: NA; j_call: TRBJ2-5; cdr3_nt: TGTGCCAGCAGCTTAGACCGCCGGGACTCCCAAGAGACCCAGTACTTC; cdr3_aa: CASSLDRRDSQETQYF